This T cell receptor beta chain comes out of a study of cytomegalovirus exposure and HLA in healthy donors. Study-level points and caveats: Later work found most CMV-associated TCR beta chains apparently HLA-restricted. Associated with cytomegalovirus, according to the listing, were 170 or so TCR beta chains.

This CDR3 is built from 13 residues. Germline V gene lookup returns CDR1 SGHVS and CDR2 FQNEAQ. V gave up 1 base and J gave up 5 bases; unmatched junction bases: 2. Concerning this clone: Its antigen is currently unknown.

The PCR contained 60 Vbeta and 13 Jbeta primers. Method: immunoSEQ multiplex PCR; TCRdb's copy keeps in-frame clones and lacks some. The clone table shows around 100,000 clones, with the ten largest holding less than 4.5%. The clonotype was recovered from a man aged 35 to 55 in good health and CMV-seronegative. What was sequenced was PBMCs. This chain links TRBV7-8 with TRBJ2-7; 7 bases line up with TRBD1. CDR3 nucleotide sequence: TGTGCCAGCAGCTTAGGACAGGGCAACGAGCAGTACTTC. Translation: CASSLGQGNEQYF.